The rows below give T cell receptor beta chains drawn from one sample of a study of OX40 agonist ivuxolimab in advanced cancers. This table comes from immunoSEQ multiplex PCR, and its TCRdb copy is limited to in-frame clones, with some not included. The sample consists of 100,000 to 110,000 clones, under 95% of them appearing once. The sequencing here drew on CD4+ or CD8+ T cells sorted from blood, taken in a trial of the OX40 agonist ivuxolimab. All receptors derive from an adult with an advanced solid tumor such as melanoma, head and neck, liver or kidney cancer. CDR3s include the opening cysteine and the closing phenylalanine or tryptophan. D genes are given only for firm matches. The size entry is marked missing in some rows and otherwise reads once, few, many or a size class.

V gene: TRBV14
J gene: TRBJ2-3
clone size: -
D gene: -
CDR3 protein: CASTRSTDTQYF
CDR3 DNA: TGTGCCAGCACCCGGAGCACAGATACGCAGTATTTT

V gene: TRBV19
J gene: TRBJ2-7
clone size: -
D gene: -
CDR3 protein: CASSPGTSWRYEQYF
CDR3 DNA: TGTGCCAGTAGTCCGGGAACTTCTTGGCGCTACGAGCAGTACTTC

V gene: TRBV7-3
J gene: TRBJ2-7
clone size: once
D gene: TRBD2
CDR3 protein: CASSLGAGDREQYF
CDR3 DNA: TGTGCCAGCAGCTTAGGCGCGGGAGATCGCGAGCAGTACTTC

V gene: TRBV29-1
J gene: TRBJ2-5
clone size: -
D gene: -
CDR3 protein: CSVAGYQETQYF
CDR3 DNA: TGCAGCGTTGCAGGGTACCAAGAGACCCAGTACTTC

V gene: TRBV5-1
J gene: TRBJ1-3
clone size: -
D gene: TRBD1
CDR3 protein: CASSPTGNGNTIYF
CDR3 DNA: TGCGCCAGCAGCCCGACAGGGAACGGAAACACCATATATTTT

V gene: TRBV5-1
J gene: TRBJ2-3
clone size: -
D gene: TRBD1
CDR3 protein: CASSQGARDTDTQYF
CDR3 DNA: TGCGCCAGCAGCCAGGGGGCGCGGGACACAGATACGCAGTATTTT

V gene: TRBV18
J gene: TRBJ1-3
clone size: -
D gene: -
CDR3 protein: CASSPQVAEDTIYF
CDR3 DNA: TGTGCCAGCTCACCACAGGTGGCTGAGGACACCATATATTTT

V gene: TRBV5-4
J gene: TRBJ2-2
clone size: -
D gene: -
CDR3 protein: CASSLDRMGTGELFF
CDR3 DNA: TGTGCCAGCAGCTTGGACCGGATGGGCACCGGGGAGCTGTTTTTT

V gene: TRBV5-4
J gene: TRBJ1-1
clone size: -
D gene: -
CDR3 protein: CASSLWEIGTEAFF
CDR3 DNA: TGTGCCAGCAGCTTGTGGGAAATTGGTACTGAAGCTTTCTTT

V gene: TRBV21-1
J gene: TRBJ2-7
clone size: -
D gene: -
CDR3 protein: CASSTSRATYEQYF
CDR3 DNA: TGTGCCAGCAGCACCTCAAGGGCAACCTACGAGCAGTACTTC

V gene: TRBV5-1
J gene: TRBJ1-1
clone size: -
D gene: -
CDR3 protein: CASSLAGSGNTEAFF
CDR3 DNA: TGCGCCAGCAGCTTGGCCGGCAGTGGGAACACTGAAGCTTTCTTT

V gene: TRBV10-3
J gene: TRBJ2-7
clone size: -
D gene: TRBD2
CDR3 protein: CAIKSGTSVYEQYF
CDR3 DNA: TGTGCCATCAAAAGCGGGACTAGCGTCTACGAGCAGTACTTC

V gene: TRBV29-1
J gene: TRBJ2-1
clone size: once
D gene: TRBD1
CDR3 protein: CSVEDLGGTAYNEQFF
CDR3 DNA: TGCAGCGTTGAAGACCTGGGTGGGACAGCCTACAATGAGCAGTTCTTC

V gene: TRBV6-1
J gene: TRBJ1-1
clone size: -
D gene: -
CDR3 protein: CASSGNREGTEAFF
CDR3 DNA: TGTGCCAGCAGTGGAAACAGGGAGGGCACTGAAGCTTTCTTT

V gene: TRBV4-2
J gene: TRBJ1-2
clone size: -
D gene: -
CDR3 protein: CASSQGRVHPYGYTF
CDR3 DNA: TGTGCCAGCAGCCAAGGACGAGTCCACCCCTATGGCTACACCTTC

V gene: TRBV9
J gene: TRBJ2-2
clone size: -
D gene: TRBD2
CDR3 protein: CASSKGLAGVDTGELFF
CDR3 DNA: TGTGCCAGCAGCAAGGGACTAGCGGGAGTAGACACCGGGGAGCTGTTTTTT

V gene: TRBV6-1
J gene: TRBJ2-1
clone size: -
D gene: -
CDR3 protein: CASSEPLVQFF
CDR3 DNA: TGTGCCAGCAGTGAACCTTTGGTGCAGTTCTTC

V gene: TRBV21-1
J gene: TRBJ1-2
clone size: once
D gene: -
CDR3 protein: CASSKEPEYGYTF
CDR3 DNA: TGTGCCAGCAGCAAAGAGCCGGAGTATGGCTACACCTTC

V gene: TRBV9
J gene: TRBJ2-1
clone size: -
D gene: -
CDR3 protein: CASSVVPRGSYNEQFF
CDR3 DNA: TGTGCCAGCAGCGTAGTTCCGAGGGGTTCCTACAATGAGCAGTTCTTC

V gene: TRBV4-3
J gene: TRBJ2-3
clone size: -
D gene: -
CDR3 protein: CASSQADTQYF
CDR3 DNA: TGCGCCAGCAGCCAAGCAGATACGCAGTATTTT

V gene: TRBV11-2
J gene: TRBJ2-7
clone size: few
D gene: TRBD1
CDR3 protein: CASSLGTGFYEQYF
CDR3 DNA: TGTGCCAGCAGCTTAGGGACAGGGTTCTACGAGCAGTACTTC

V gene: TRBV5-6
J gene: TRBJ2-2
clone size: once
D gene: -
CDR3 protein: CASSFVSTIDTGELFF
CDR3 DNA: TGTGCCAGCAGCTTCGTGTCAACAATCGACACCGGGGAGCTGTTTTTT

V gene: TRBV10-3
J gene: TRBJ2-1
clone size: -
D gene: TRBD1
CDR3 protein: CATLGQVYNEQFF
CDR3 DNA: TGTGCCACCCTAGGACAGGTCTACAATGAGCAGTTCTTC

V gene: TRBV6-5
J gene: TRBJ1-3
clone size: -
D gene: -
CDR3 protein: CASSSNRGPGNTIYF
CDR3 DNA: TGTGCCAGCAGTAGCAACCGGGGCCCTGGAAACACCATATATTTT

V gene: TRBV7-2
J gene: TRBJ2-7
clone size: -
D gene: TRBD2
CDR3 protein: CASSFGPSGSYEQYF
CDR3 DNA: TGTGCCAGCAGCTTTGGCCCTAGCGGGAGTTACGAGCAGTACTTC

V gene: TRBV2
J gene: TRBJ2-1
clone size: once
D gene: TRBD2
CDR3 protein: CASSEDSGRYNEQFF
CDR3 DNA: TGTGCCAGCAGTGAAGATAGCGGGAGGTACAATGAGCAGTTCTTC

V gene: TRBV4-2
J gene: TRBJ2-3
clone size: -
D gene: TRBD2
CDR3 protein: CASSRESRGLAGIDTQYF
CDR3 DNA: TGTGCCAGCAGCCGAGAATCCCGGGGACTAGCGGGAATAGATACGCAGTATTTT

V gene: TRBV10-3
J gene: TRBJ2-6
clone size: -
D gene: -
CDR3 protein: CAISELTGANVLTF
CDR3 DNA: TGTGCCATCAGCGAATTAACTGGGGCCAACGTCCTGACTTTC

V gene: TRBV5-5
J gene: TRBJ1-1
clone size: -
D gene: -
CDR3 protein: CASSLARGTPNTEAFF
CDR3 DNA: TGTGCCAGCAGCTTGGCCCGGGGGACACCGAACACTGAAGCTTTCTTT

V gene: TRBV19
J gene: TRBJ2-3
clone size: -
D gene: TRBD2
CDR3 protein: CASSPLGGTDTQYF
CDR3 DNA: TGTGCCAGTAGTCCCCTGGGGGGGACAGATACGCAGTATTTT

V gene: TRBV12-5
J gene: TRBJ2-7
clone size: -
D gene: TRBD1
CDR3 protein: CASGPRDRDTTYEQYF
CDR3 DNA: TGTGCTAGTGGTCCCCGGGACAGGGATACGACCTACGAGCAGTACTTC

V gene: TRBV29-1
J gene: TRBJ1-2
clone size: -
D gene: -
CDR3 protein: CSVEYRLYGYTF
CDR3 DNA: TGCAGCGTTGAGTACAGACTTTATGGCTACACCTTC

V gene: TRBV7-2
J gene: TRBJ2-2
clone size: -
D gene: -
CDR3 protein: CASSLGRGTGELFF
CDR3 DNA: TGTGCCAGCAGCTTAGGTCGGGGCACCGGGGAGCTGTTTTTT

V gene: TRBV7-9
J gene: TRBJ1-1
clone size: -
D gene: -
CDR3 protein: CASSLDRANTEAFF
CDR3 DNA: TGTGCCAGCAGCTTAGACAGAGCGAACACTGAAGCTTTCTTT

V gene: TRBV2
J gene: TRBJ1-2
clone size: -
D gene: -
CDR3 protein: CASSGSQGHYGYTF
CDR3 DNA: TGTGCCAGCAGTGGGTCTCAAGGGCATTATGGCTACACCTTC

V gene: TRBV5-1
J gene: TRBJ1-1
clone size: -
D gene: -
CDR3 protein: CASSLDLVNTEAFF
CDR3 DNA: TGCGCCAGCAGCTTGGATTTAGTGAACACTGAAGCTTTCTTT

V gene: TRBV27
J gene: TRBJ1-4
clone size: -
D gene: -
CDR3 protein: CASSLHGGEKEKLFF
CDR3 DNA: TGTGCCAGCAGTTTACATGGAGGTGAAAAAGAAAAACTGTTTTTT

V gene: TRBV27
J gene: TRBJ2-7
clone size: -
D gene: -
CDR3 protein: CASSLWGVPPGEQYF
CDR3 DNA: TGTGCCAGCAGTTTATGGGGGGTGCCTCCCGGCGAGCAGTACTTC

V gene: TRBV6-6
J gene: TRBJ1-5
clone size: -
D gene: -
CDR3 protein: CASSYLGLQNQPQHF
CDR3 DNA: TGTGCCAGCAGTTACTTGGGGCTACAGAATCAGCCCCAGCATTTT

V gene: TRBV7-8
J gene: TRBJ1-4
clone size: few
D gene: -
CDR3 protein: CASSSAGGFYNEKLFF
CDR3 DNA: TGTGCCAGCAGCTCGGCGGGGGGGTTTTACAATGAAAAACTGTTTTTT

V gene: TRBV28
J gene: TRBJ1-5
clone size: once
D gene: -
CDR3 protein: CASSKGPRNQPQHF
CDR3 DNA: TGTGCCAGCAGTAAGGGACCGCGCAATCAGCCCCAGCATTTT

V gene: TRBV4-2
J gene: TRBJ2-3
clone size: -
D gene: -
CDR3 protein: CASRPRVSTDTQYF
CDR3 DNA: TGTGCCAGCAGACCCAGGGTGAGCACAGATACGCAGTATTTT

V gene: TRBV28
J gene: TRBJ2-7
clone size: -
D gene: -
CDR3 protein: CASGGGATYEQYF
CDR3 DNA: TGTGCCAGCGGTGGTGGGGCCACCTACGAGCAGTACTTC

V gene: TRBV9
J gene: TRBJ1-2
clone size: -
D gene: -
CDR3 protein: CASSVGPAEGYTF
CDR3 DNA: TGTGCCAGCAGCGTAGGGCCAGCCGAGGGCTACACCTTC

V gene: TRBV7-6
J gene: TRBJ1-5
clone size: -
D gene: TRBD1
CDR3 protein: CASSASTGGTQPQHF
CDR3 DNA: TGTGCCAGCAGCGCGTCTACAGGGGGGACTCAGCCCCAGCATTTT

V gene: TRBV19
J gene: TRBJ2-7
clone size: -
D gene: TRBD2
CDR3 protein: CASRRTSGSDEQYF
CDR3 DNA: TGTGCCAGTAGGAGGACTAGCGGGTCAGACGAGCAGTACTTC

V gene: TRBV28
J gene: TRBJ2-7
clone size: -
D gene: TRBD1
CDR3 protein: CASSWDREAGTYEQYF
CDR3 DNA: TGTGCCAGCAGCTGGGACAGGGAAGCGGGGACCTACGAGCAGTACTTC